The present entry profiles one T cell receptor (beta chain) with its context. These data originate in a study of T-cell reconstitution after alpha-beta-depleted transplantation in children. This CDR3 is built from 13 residues. V gave up 0 bases and J gave up 9 bases, with 10 bases separating them. Germline V gives CDR1 SGHRS, CDR2 YFSETQ. Preparing the TCRbeta library involved the use of unique molecular identifiers. A single record per CDR3 protein comes from TCRdb applying MiXCR to the PCR reads. The repertoire includes just under 550,000 distinct CDR3 sequences, about a sixth of them detected once, and 3.3% sits in the top ten.

The sequences come from PBMCs from the stem cell graft donor, collected from the stem cell graft. This chain connects TRBV5-1 to TRBJ2-4, with D tentatively TRBD2 (5 bases). The origin of this receptor is a human donor who donated a stem cell graft to a child with acute lymphoblastic leukemia. CDR3 nucleotides: TGCGCCAGCAGCTTGGTCGCTAGCATCATTCAGTACTTC. Translated, it gives CASSLVASIIQYF.